This T cell receptor (beta chain) was observed in a study of early T cells in non-severe SARS-CoV-2 infection. Study-level points and caveats: The VDJdb matching leaned toward anti-spike CD8 responses and overlooked private and CD4 specificities.

Remarks on this clonotype: Its specificity is unknown.

CDR3 size: 15 residues. Per the germline V gene, CDR1 is MNHEY and CDR2 is SVGEGT. V lost 6 bases and J lost 5, with 17 bases in between. cDNA molecules, individually, were tagged with unique molecular identifiers. TCRdb used MiXCR to reprocess the 5' RACE reads, holding one entry per CDR3 protein. The profile shows 100,000 to 150,000 distinct CDR3 sequences, 15% of them singletons. This clonotype was sampled from an adult who was a healthcare worker with PCR-confirmed SARS-CoV-2 infection or an uninfected control (not recorded which). The chain carries TRBV6-2 or TRBV6-3 and TRBJ2-1; D remains ambiguous. Sequencing used whole blood. As DNA, the CDR3 is TGTGCCAGCAGGCCGCAACGATTCGTGGACAATGAGCAGTTCTTC. Translation gives CASRPQRFVDNEQFF.